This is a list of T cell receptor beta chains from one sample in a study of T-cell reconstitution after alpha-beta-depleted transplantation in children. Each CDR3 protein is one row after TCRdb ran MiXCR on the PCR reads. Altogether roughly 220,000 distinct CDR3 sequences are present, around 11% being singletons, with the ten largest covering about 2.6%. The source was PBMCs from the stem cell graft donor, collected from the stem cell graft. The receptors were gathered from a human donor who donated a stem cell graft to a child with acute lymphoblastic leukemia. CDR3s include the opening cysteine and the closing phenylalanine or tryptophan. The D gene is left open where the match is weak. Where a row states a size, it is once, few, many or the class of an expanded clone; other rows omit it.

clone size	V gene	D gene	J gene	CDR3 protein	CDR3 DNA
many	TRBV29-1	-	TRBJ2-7	CSVALAGGIYEQYF	TGCAGCGTCGCCCTAGCCGGGGGAATCTACGAGCAGTACTTC
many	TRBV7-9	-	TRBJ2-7	CASSPMAGPHEQYF	TGTGCCAGCAGCCCCATGGCAGGCCCCCACGAGCAGTACTTC
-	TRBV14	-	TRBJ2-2	CASSQLLGRGKSGGELFF	TGTGCCAGCAGCCAACTCCTGGGCAGGGGCAAATCTGGCGGGGAGCTGTTTTTT
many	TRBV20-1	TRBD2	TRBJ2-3	CSALAGGRADTQYF	TGCAGTGCTTTAGCGGGAGGGAGGGCAGATACGCAGTATTTT
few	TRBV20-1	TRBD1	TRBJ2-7	CSAETGTGYEQYF	TGCAGTGCTGAGACCGGGACAGGGTACGAGCAGTACTTC
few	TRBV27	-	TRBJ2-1	CASTPATRMVNEQFF	TGTGCCAGCACCCCTGCTACTAGGATGGTTAATGAGCAGTTCTTC
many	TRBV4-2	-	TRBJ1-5	CASSQALRGRDSNQPQHF	TGTGCCAGCAGCCAAGCCCTTCGGGGCAGGGACAGCAATCAGCCCCAGCATTTT
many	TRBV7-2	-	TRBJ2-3	CASSLVGGVADTQYF	TGTGCCAGCAGCTTAGTAGGGGGAGTCGCAGATACGCAGTATTTT
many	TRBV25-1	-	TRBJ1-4	CASSEMGGAWEKLFF	TGTGCCAGCAGTGAAATGGGGGGGGCATGGGAAAAACTGTTTTTT
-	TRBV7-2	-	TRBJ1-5	CASSSPLRGGNQPQHF	TGTGCCAGCAGCTCCCCCTTACGTGGCGGCAATCAGCCCCAGCATTTC
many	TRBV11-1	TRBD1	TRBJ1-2	CASSLRGNSGQGTYGYTF	TGTGCCAGCAGCCTCCGTGGGAACTCGGGACAGGGGACCTATGGCTACACCTTC
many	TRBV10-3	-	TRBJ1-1	CAISGNTEAFF	TGTGCCATCAGTGGAAACACTGAAGCTTTCTTT
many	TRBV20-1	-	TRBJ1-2	CSARDEGPTGKNYGYTF	TGCAGTGCTAGAGACGAGGGCCCCACCGGCAAGAACTATGGCTACACCTTC
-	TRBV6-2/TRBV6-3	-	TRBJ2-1	CASLRAESGEQFF	TGTGCCAGCTTAAGGGCCGAAAGCGGTGAGCAGTTCTTC
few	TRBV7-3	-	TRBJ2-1	CASSLTLGGNEQFF	TGTGCCAGCAGCTTAACCCTCGGCGGCAATGAGCAGTTCTTC
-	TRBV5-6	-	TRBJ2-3	CASSLIPGTDTQYF	TGTGCCAGCAGCTTGATTCCGGGGACAGATACGCAGTATTTT
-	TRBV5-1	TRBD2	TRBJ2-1	CASSSKGFREGLSNEQFF	TGCGCCAGCAGCTCGAAAGGGTTCCGGGAGGGCCTATCCAATGAGCAGTTCTTC
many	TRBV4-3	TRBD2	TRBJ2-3	CASSQSRGITDTQYF	TGCGCCAGCAGCCAGTCGCGGGGGATCACAGATACGCAGTATTTT
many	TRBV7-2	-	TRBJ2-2	CASSSPLFGELFF	TGTGCCAGCAGCTCTCCTCTGTTCGGGGAGCTGTTTTTT
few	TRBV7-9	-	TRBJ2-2	CASSLVPGLTELFF	TGTGCCAGCAGCTTAGTCCCAGGGCTCACGGAGCTGTTTTTT
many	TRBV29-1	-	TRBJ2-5	CSVEDLARGETQYF	TGCAGCGTTGAAGATCTGGCCAGAGGCGAGACCCAGTACTTC
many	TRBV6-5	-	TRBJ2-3	CASSRGADTQYF	TGTGCCAGCAGCCGCGGTGCAGATACGCAGTATTTT
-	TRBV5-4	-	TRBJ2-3	CASSSPISDTQYF	TGTGCCAGCAGCTCGCCCATATCCGATACGCAGTATTTT
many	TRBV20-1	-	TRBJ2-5	CSAPKGRGDQETQYF	TGCAGTGCTCCAAAGGGTAGGGGTGATCAAGAGACCCAGTACTTC
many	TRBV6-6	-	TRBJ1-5	CASIQTTGWGLDQPQHF	TGTGCCAGCATCCAAACGACAGGTTGGGGGCTAGATCAGCCCCAGCATTTT
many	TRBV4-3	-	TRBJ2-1	CASSQDRREEQFF	TGCGCCAGCAGCCAAGATCGGAGGGAAGAGCAGTTCTTC
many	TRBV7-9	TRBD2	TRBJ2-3	CASRIAGADTQYF	TGTGCCAGCAGAATAGCGGGAGCAGATACGCAGTATTTT
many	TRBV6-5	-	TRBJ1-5	CASSLQGWPQHF	TGTGCCAGCAGTTTACAGGGTTGGCCCCAGCATTTT
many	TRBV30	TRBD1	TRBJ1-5	CAWKGTGNQPQHF	TGTGCCTGGAAAGGGACAGGGAATCAGCCCCAGCATTTT
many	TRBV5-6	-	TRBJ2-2	CASSLASTGNTGELFF	TGTGCCAGCAGCTTGGCCTCGACAGGGAACACCGGGGAGCTGTTTTTT
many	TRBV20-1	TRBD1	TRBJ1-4	CSASPLTGRIGEKLFF	TGCAGTGCCAGCCCCCTGACAGGGAGGATAGGAGAAAAACTGTTTTTT
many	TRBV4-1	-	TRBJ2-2	CASSQEWGTTGELFF	TGCGCCAGCAGCCAAGAGTGGGGGACAACCGGGGAGCTGTTTTTT
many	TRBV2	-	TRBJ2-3	CASKQKGLTDTQYF	TGTGCCAGCAAGCAAAAGGGGCTGACAGATACGCAGTATTTT
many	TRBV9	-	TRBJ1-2	CASSVGRQLYGYTF	TGTGCCAGCAGCGTAGGTCGTCAGCTCTATGGCTACACCTTC
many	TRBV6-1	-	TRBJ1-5	CASRPRGNQPQHF	TGTGCCAGCAGACCCAGGGGCAATCAGCCCCAGCATTTT
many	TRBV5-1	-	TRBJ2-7	CASQYGVSYEQYF	TGCGCCAGCCAGTACGGGGTTTCCTACGAGCAGTACTTC
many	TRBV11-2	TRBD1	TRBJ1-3	CASSLAGTVGNTIYF	TGTGCCAGCAGCTTAGCCGGGACAGTCGGAAACACCATATATTTT
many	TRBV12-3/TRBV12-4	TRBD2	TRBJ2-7	CASSLGAGVSEQYF	TGTGCCAGCAGTTTAGGGGCGGGAGTCTCCGAGCAGTACTTC
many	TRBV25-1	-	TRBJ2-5	CASGWAETETQYF	TGTGCCAGCGGCTGGGCTGAAACAGAGACCCAGTACTTC